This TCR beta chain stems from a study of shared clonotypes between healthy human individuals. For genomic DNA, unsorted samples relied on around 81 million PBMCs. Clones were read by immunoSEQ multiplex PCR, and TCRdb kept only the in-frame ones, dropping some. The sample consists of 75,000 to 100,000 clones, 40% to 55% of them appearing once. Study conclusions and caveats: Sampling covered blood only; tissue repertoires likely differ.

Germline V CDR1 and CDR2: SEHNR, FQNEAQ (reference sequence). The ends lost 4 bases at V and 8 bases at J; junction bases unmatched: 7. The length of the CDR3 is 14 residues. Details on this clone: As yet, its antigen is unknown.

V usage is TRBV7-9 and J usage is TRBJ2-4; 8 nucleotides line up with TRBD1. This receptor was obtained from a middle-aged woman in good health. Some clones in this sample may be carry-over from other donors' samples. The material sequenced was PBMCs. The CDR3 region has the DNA TGTGCCAGCAGCTCAGACAGGGGCGGTGACATTCAGTACTTC. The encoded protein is CASSSDRGGDIQYF. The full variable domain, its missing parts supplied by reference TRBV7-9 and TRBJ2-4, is DTGVSQNPRHKITKRGQNVTFRCDPISEHNRLYWYRQTLGQGPEFLTYFQNEAQLEKSRLLSDRFSAERPKGSFSTLEIQRTEQGDSAMYLCASSSDRGGDIQYFGAGTRLSVL.